These 8 T cell receptor beta chains came from one sample sequenced in a study of T cells expressing NK-cell markers. From the 5' RACE reads, TCRdb lists one entry per CDR3 protein and no DNA. This sample's table has over 250,000 distinct CDR3 sequences. Sequenced input: blood T cells: a sorted CD56 or NKG2C T cell subset, CD4+ or CD8+ T cells, or bulk PBMC T cells (not recorded which). The receptors shown here come from a woman between 18 and 75 years old in good health.

The chain recombines TRBV6-2 or TRBV6-3 with TRBJ1-2; TCRdb calls TRBD1, which cannot be checked without DNA. CDR1 and CDR2 from the germline V gene are MNHEY and SVGEGT. The CDR3 runs 16 residues. The CDR3 sequence is CASSYPDSKTLYGYTF.

This CDR3 is CASSEGQALGDTQYF. The rearrangement joins TRBV2 to TRBJ2-3; TCRdb names TRBD2, which stays unverified in the absence of DNA. The CDR3 spans 15 residues. Germline-derived CDR1 and CDR2 are SNHLY and FYNNEI.

This CDR3 reads CSALAGGYNEQFF. The rearrangement uses TRBV20-1 and TRBJ2-1; TCRdb proposes TRBD2, but this gene call is untestable without DNA. CDR3 length: 13 residues. Germline assignment: CDR1 DFQATT and CDR2 SNEGSKA (reference sequence).

This sequence joins TRBV5-1 and TRBJ2-3; without DNA, the TCRdb call of TRBD2 cannot be checked. The CDR3 covers 15 residues. The V gene's germline CDR1 is SGHRS and CDR2 YFSETQ. The CDR3 loop reads CASSLAGGYTDTQYF.

The chain is built from TRBV28 and TRBJ2-1; TCRdb names TRBD2, which stays unverified in the absence of DNA. The CDR3 totals 13 residues. Germline V gene lookup returns CDR1 MDHEN and CDR2 SYDVKM. The CDR3 here is CASSPQTTFEQFF.

The chain couples TRBV5-1 to TRBJ2-5; TCRdb's D gene call, TRBD1, goes unchecked for lack of DNA. Per germline, CDR1 SGHRS and CDR2 YFSETQ. The CDR3 is 13 amino acids. The CDR3 protein is CASTRGTQETQYF.

The V call is TRBV20-1, the J call TRBJ1-1; TCRdb picks TRBD1, but there is no DNA to check that call. The V gene's germline CDR1 is DFQATT and CDR2 SNEGSKA (reference sequence). This CDR3 has 13 amino acids. The CDR3 reads CSVLRGGNTEAFF.

The genes are TRBV28 and TRBJ2-7; the TCRdb call, TRBD1, lacks DNA for checking. CDR1 is MDHEN and CDR2 is SYDVKM in the germline V gene. The CDR3 is 12 amino acids. The CDR3 protein is CASRTRDREQYF. Full variable domain (outside the CDR3, taken from reference TRBV28 and TRBJ2-7): DVKVTQSSRYLVKRTGEKVFLECVQDMDHENMFWYRQDPGLGLRLIYFSYDVKMKEKGDIPEGYSVSREKKERFSLILESASTNQTSMYLCASRTRDREQYFGPGTRLTVT.